The 4 T cell receptor beta chains listed next were all sequenced from one sample in a study of graft-versus-host responses after intestinal transplantation. What these receptors recognize is not known. The protocol was immunoSEQ multiplex PCR, while the TCRdb copy is restricted to in-frame clones and leaves out a portion. The sample has over 70,000 clones; 90% are singletons. The sequencing here drew on unstimulated CD8+ T cells sorted from spleen or lymph node cells, taken before transplant. These TCRs come from a human donor who was the organ donor for an intestinal transplant.

This clone was recorded once. The chain recombines TRBV6-5 with TRBJ2-1; 9 bases are a match to TRBD2. This CDR3 has 15 residues. V lost 6 bases, J lost 2 bases, and 5 bases stayed unmatched. CDR1 and CDR2 (germline): MNHEY, SVGAGI. The CDR3 region has the DNA TGTGCCAGCAGAGAAAGCGGGGGGACCTACAATGAGCAGTTCTTC. This translates into CASRESGGTYNEQFF.

This clone occurred once. This chain uses TRBV6-5 with TRBJ1-5; perhaps TRBD1 as D (6 bases). Per the germline V gene, CDR1 is MNHEY and CDR2 is SVGAGI. The length of the CDR3 is 14 residues. Trimming took 2 bases from V and 5 from J, leaving 10 bases between them. CDR3 nucleotides: TGTGCCAGCAGTTACGCGGGGGGGCATCAGCCCCAGCATTTT. The encoded protein is CASSYAGGHQPQHF.

The chain employs TRBV27 and TRBJ2-3; D is unresolved. Deletions cut 2 bases from V and 3 bases from J, with 15 bases between. Germline V lookup: CDR1 MNHEY, CDR2 SMNVEV (reference sequence). The CDR3 length is 16 residues. The CDR3 here is CASSLAGLRGTDTQYF. CDR3 coding DNA: TGTGCCAGCAGTTTAGCCGGGTTACGCGGTACAGATACGCAGTATTTT.

This clone was recorded only once. V gene TRBV30 combines with J gene TRBJ2-7, with 7 positions matching TRBD1. V lost 4 bases to trimming and J lost 2 bases; unmatched junction nucleotides: 14. The germline CDR1 and CDR2 sequences are GTSNPN and SVGIG (reference sequence). The CDR3 loop spans 16 amino acids. The CDR3 is CAWNAPKGAGPYEQYV. The CDR3 nucleotides are TGTGCCTGGAACGCACCCAAGGGGGCAGGGCCCTACGAGCAGTACGTC.